In its sample, the clone carrying this T cell receptor (beta chain) was seen once. Antigen unknown. Libraries were prepared by immunoSEQ multiplex PCR; TCRdb keeps only in-frame clonotypes and omits some of them. The sample shows over 50,000 clones, 80% to 90% of them seen only once. Unstimulated Tregs (CD4+CD25+CD127-) and CD4+CD25- non-Tregs were sorted from PBMCs. This sample was included in a study of Tregs in tolerant kidney transplant recipients. Findings and limits, study-wide: Few patients were studied, so findings need validation in larger groups. Activated donor B cell expansion appeared to reveal the most relevant donor-specific TCRbeta repertoire.

The germline V gene has CDR1 LNHNV and CDR2 YYDKDF (reference sequence). The CDR3 is 14 amino acids. With V trimmed by 2 bases and J by 5 bases, 2 bases remained unmatched. This receptor was taken from a human donor in good health. The sample taken for sequencing was CD4+ T cells from blood. The chain uses TRBV15 and TRBJ2-5, with 10 nucleotides matching TRBD1. The CDR3 sequence: CATSRPGQGETQYF. The CDR3 DNA is TGTGCCACCAGCAGACCGGGACAGGGGGAGACCCAGTACTTC. The whole variable domain, filled in from reference TRBV15 and TRBJ2-5, reads DAMVIQNPRYQVTQFGKPVTLSCSQTLNHNVMYWYQQKSSQAPKLLFHYYDKDFNNEADTPDNFQSRRPNTSFCFLDIRSPGLGDTAMYLCATSRPGQGETQYFGPGTRLLVL.